Listed here is a single T cell receptor beta chain. Unique molecular identifiers featured in how the TCRbeta library was prepared. Via MiXCR, TCRdb re-called the PCR reads, giving one row per CDR3 protein. This table holds approximately 520,000 distinct CDR3 sequences, 11% found once. This sample was included in a study of T-cell reconstitution after alpha-beta-depleted transplantation in children. V lost 1 base to trimming and J lost 3 bases; unmatched junction nucleotides: 12. The CDR3 has 17 residues. The germline gives CDR1 MNHEY, CDR2 SMNVEV (reference sequence). The specimen comprised PBMCs, mostly from graft donor cells, sampled 180 days after TCRalphabeta/CD19-depleted stem cell transplant. The chain links TRBV27 to TRBJ2-7, with 7 bases lining up with TRBD2. The TCR sequence derives from a female patient aged 2-10 years who had a stem cell transplant for aplastic anemia, so the T cells may come from the graft donor. For the CDR3, the DNA is TGTGCCAGCAGTTTATGGGGTGGACTAGATCTTGGCTACGAGCAGTACTTC. Translation gives CASSLWGGLDLGYEQYF.